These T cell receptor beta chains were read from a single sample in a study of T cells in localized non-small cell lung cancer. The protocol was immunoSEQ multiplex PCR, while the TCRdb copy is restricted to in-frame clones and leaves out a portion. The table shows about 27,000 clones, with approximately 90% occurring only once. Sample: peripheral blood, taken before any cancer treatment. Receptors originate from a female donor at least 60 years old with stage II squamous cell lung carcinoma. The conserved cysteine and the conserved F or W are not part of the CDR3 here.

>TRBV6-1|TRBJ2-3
ASSEALSLKSDTQY
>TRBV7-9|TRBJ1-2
ASSPPGQLYGYT
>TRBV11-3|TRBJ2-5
ASSLATSGRLSEQY
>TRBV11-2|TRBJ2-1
ASSFQTSPRVDEQF
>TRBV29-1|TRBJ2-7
SVGAGLDYEQY
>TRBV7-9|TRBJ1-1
ASSLGPGEAF
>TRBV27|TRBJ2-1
ASSLIQGSQRNEQF
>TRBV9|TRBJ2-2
ASSTNSGGPQELF
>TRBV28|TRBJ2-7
ASSLSLGLAGGRSYEQY
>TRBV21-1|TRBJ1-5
ASSKATGGSSNQPQH